Listed here are 11 T cell receptor beta chains from one sample, sequenced in a study of T cells in localized non-small cell lung cancer. Some clones are missing from TCRdb's copy, which holds only in-frame ones; the method was immunoSEQ multiplex PCR. The table shows roughly 20,000 clones, with roughly nine tenths occurring only once. Here the sequenced sample was peripheral blood, taken before any cancer treatment. All receptors derive from a woman aged 35 to 70 with stage I lung adenocarcinoma.

This sequence joins TRBV11-2 and TRBJ2-2; possibly TRBD1 for D (6 bases). CDR1 is SGHAT and CDR2 is FQNNGV in the germline V gene. Trimming stripped 6 bases from V and 3 bases from J, with 11 bases between. There are 14 residues in the CDR3. CDR3 sequence reads: CASSDGQYTGELFF. DNA of the CDR3: TGTGCCAGCAGTGACGGACAGTACACCGGGGAGCTGTTTTTT.

The chain has TRBV30 and TRBJ1-6, with TRBD1 as a possible D gene (5 bases). This CDR3 contains 14 residues. CDR1 GTSNPN and CDR2 SVGIG come from the germline V gene (reference sequence). V dropped 0 bases and J dropped 10 bases, with 13 bases sitting between them. Here the CDR3 DNA reads TGTGCCTGGAGTGTACTCGGGACGCAGTCACCCCTCCACTTT. This encodes CAWSVLGTQSPLHF. The variable domain in full, completed from reference TRBV30 and TRBJ1-6, reads SQTIHQWPATLVQPVGSPLSLECTVEGTSNPNLYWYRQAAGRGLQLLFYSVGIGQISSEVPQNLSASRPQDRQFILSSKKLLLSDSGFYLCAWSVLGTQSPLHFGNGTRLTVT.

The chain combines TRBV28 with TRBJ1-5; D may be TRBD1 (6 bases). CDR3 length: 13 residues. The V gene lost 7 bases and the J gene lost 7 bases, with 14 bases spanning the gap. CDR1 and CDR2 from the germline V gene are MDHEN and SYDVKM. The CDR3 nucleotides are TGTGCCAGCAATCTTCAGGGGATGCAGCCCCAGCATTTT. This codes for CASNLQGMQPQHF.

The V gene is TRBV6-6, the J gene TRBJ2-1, with D perhaps assigned TRBD1 or TRBD2 (5 bases each). CDR3 length: 14 amino acids. CDR1 and CDR2 (germline): MNHNY, SVGAGI (reference sequence). V was shortened by 0 bases and J by 3 bases, with 6 bases between the two germline ends. CDR3 loop: CASSYSGGYNEQFF. In DNA form, the CDR3 reads TGTGCCAGCAGTTACTCTGGGGGCTACAATGAGCAGTTCTTC.

The chain uses TRBV6-1 and TRBJ2-1; D unresolved. The length of the CDR3 is 13 residues. V was clipped by 0 bases and J by 7 bases, with 7 bases between them. Looked up from germline, CDR1 is MNHNS and CDR2 is SASEGT. The CDR3 loop reads CASSEAERNEQFF. The DNA of the CDR3 is TGTGCCAGCAGTGAAGCCGAGAGGAATGAGCAGTTCTTC.

The chain couples TRBV19 to TRBJ2-1; 7 bases agree with TRBD2. In germline, CDR1 is LNHDA, CDR2 SQIVND (reference sequence). The ends lost 7 bases at V and 6 bases at J; junction bases unmatched: 12. The CDR3 extends over 15 amino acids. This CDR3 is CASMIAGLLSNEQFF. In nucleotides, the CDR3 is TGTGCCAGTATGATAGCGGGCCTCCTATCCAATGAGCAGTTCTTC. The whole variable domain, filled in from reference TRBV19 and TRBJ2-1, reads DGGITQSPKYLFRKEGQNVTLSCEQNLNHDAMYWYRQDPGQGLRLIYYSQIVNDFQKGDIAEGYSVSREKKESFPLTVTSAQKNPTAFYLCASMIAGLLSNEQFFGPGTRLTVL.

The genes are TRBV27 and TRBJ1-1; TRBD1 matches at 7 bases. V trimming: 5 bases; J trimming: 0 bases; junction bases outside the gene matches: 6. CDR1 and CDR2 (germline): MNHEY, SMNVEV (reference sequence). The CDR3 is 15 residues long. This chain's CDR3 is CASSKQGIMNTEAFF. As DNA, the CDR3 is TGTGCCAGCAGTAAACAGGGGATCATGAACACTGAAGCTTTCTTT.

This sequence joins TRBV19 and TRBJ2-3, with 8 bases fitting TRBD2. V lost 7 bases to trimming and J lost 9 bases; unmatched junction nucleotides: 12. This CDR3 is built from 14 residues. Germline V gene data show CDR1 as LNHDA and CDR2 as SQIVND (reference sequence). CDR3 sequence (DNA): TGTGCCAGTACCGGGACTAGTATTGGGAACACGCAGTATTTT. It yields the protein CASTGTSIGNTQYF.

The chain recombines TRBV30 with TRBJ2-5; possibly TRBD2 for D (6 bases). Trimming took off 3 bases at V and 2 bases at J, with 31 bases between the two ends. CDR3 length equals 20 residues. In germline, CDR1 is GTSNPN, CDR2 SVGIG (reference sequence). The CDR3 here is CAWSFPSRPGEFAGQETQYF. DNA of the CDR3: TGTGCCTGGAGCTTTCCATCACGTCCGGGGGAGTTTGCGGGGCAAGAGACCCAGTACTTC.

The chain joins TRBV7-2 to TRBJ1-3; D remains ambiguous. The CDR3 covers 17 residues. The V and J ends lost 1 base and 1 base respectively, with 14 bases between them. Germline V lookup: CDR1 SGHTA, CDR2 FQGNSA. The CDR3 DNA reads as TGTGCCAGCAGCTTAGGGTTTCCGGATACGTCTGGAAACACCATATATTTT. Protein sequence: CASSLGFPDTSGNTIYF. Drawing the rest from reference TRBV7-2 and TRBJ1-3, the complete variable domain is GAGVSQSPSNKVTEKGKDVELRCDPISGHTALYWYRQSLGQGLEFLIYFQGNSAPDKSGLPSDRFSAERTGGSVSTLTIQRTQQEDSAVYLCASSLGFPDTSGNTIYFGEGSWLTVV.

The rearrangement uses TRBV2 and TRBJ1-1; TRBD1 aligns across 11 bases. The CDR3 extends over 16 amino acids. Germline CDR1 SNHLY, CDR2 FYNNEI. Losses at the gene ends were 7 bases for V and 4 bases for J; bases not matched to a gene: 11. CDR3 loop: CASTPGGTGGATEAFF. CDR3 DNA sequence: TGTGCCAGCACTCCGGGTGGGACAGGGGGGGCCACTGAAGCTTTCTTT. Supplemented by reference TRBV2 and TRBJ1-1, the full variable domain reads EPEVTQTPSHQVTQMGQEVILRCVPISNHLYFYWYRQILGQKVEFLVSFYNNEISEKSEIFDDQFSVERPDGSNFTLKIRSTKLEDSAMYFCASTPGGTGGATEAFFGQGTRLTVV.